The 28 T cell receptor beta chains in this list originate from one sample, sequenced in a study of T cell responses to AZD1222 COVID-19 vaccine. Assay: immunoSEQ multiplex PCR; the TCRdb copy retains only in-frame clones and omits some. This sample has roughly 200,000 clones, with about 95% found just once. This sample comprised peripheral blood, obtained 28 days after the second dose of the MenACWY control vaccine. Receptor source: an adult who received the MenACWY meningococcal vaccine as a control.

The chain couples TRBV6-5 to TRBJ1-2, with TRBD1 matching 9 bases. Germline values: CDR1 MNHEY, CDR2 SVGAGI. V dropped 6 bases and J dropped 7; count of bases not matched to a gene: 6. The CDR3 consists of 13 residues. CDR3 bases: TGTGCCAGCAGCAAACAGGGGGCGAGTGGCTACACCTTC. This gives the protein CASSKQGASGYTF.

The V and J genes are TRBV10-3 and TRBJ1-2; 7 positions match TRBD1. Unmatched junction bases numbered 8, after V lost 2 bases and J lost 2 bases. The CDR3 runs to 16 residues. CDR1 ENHRY and CDR2 SYGVKD come from the germline V gene. The CDR3 DNA follows: TGTGCCATCAGTGAGGCAACCAGGGGGGTAAACTATGGCTACACCTTC. Protein: CAISEATRGVNYGYTF.

This chain joins TRBV19 and TRBJ1-5; D gene uncertain. Per the germline V gene, CDR1 is LNHDA and CDR2 is SQIVND (reference sequence). Trimming shortened V by 3 bases and J by 7 bases, and 10 bases separated the two germline ends. CDR3 size: 13 residues. The DNA for the CDR3 is TGTGCCAGTAGTATTTATGGGGAACAGCCCCAGCATTTT. This gives the protein CASSIYGEQPQHF.

The chain is built from TRBV3-1 (or the pseudogene TRBV3-2) and TRBJ1-6, with D maybe TRBD1 (5 bases). The CDR3 extends over 16 amino acids. V dropped 4 bases and J dropped 8 bases, with 18 bases sitting between them. Per germline, CDR1 LGHDT and CDR2 YNNKEL (reference sequence). DNA of the CDR3: TGTGCCAGCAGCCTAGGGGCACTAGGCCCTTATTCACCCCTCCACTTT. The encoded protein is CASSLGALGPYSPLHF.

This sequence joins TRBV2 and TRBJ2-7; 9 nucleotides match TRBD2. The CDR3 spans 14 residues. The V gene's germline CDR1 is SNHLY and CDR2 FYNNEI. In nucleotides, the CDR3 is TGTGCACTGGGGGCTAGCGGGGCTACCTACGAGCAGTACTTC. As protein: CALGASGATYEQYF. Complete variable domain (other parts from reference TRBV2 and TRBJ2-7): EPEVTQTPSHQVTQMGQEVILRCVPISNHLYFYWYRQILGQKVEFLVSFYNNEISEKSEIFDDQFSVERPDGSNFTLKIRSTKLEDSAMYFCALGASGATYEQYFGPGTRLTVT.

The chain couples TRBV7-9 to TRBJ1-1; tentatively, D is TRBD1 (5 bases). V was cut by 5 bases and J by 4 bases, with 20 bases left in between. Germline lookup yields CDR1 SEHNR and CDR2 FQNEAQ (reference sequence). The CDR3 consists of 16 residues. The CDR3 protein is CASSPAGGLGGTEAFF. The CDR3 coding sequence is TGTGCCAGCAGCCCCGCGGGGGGGTTAGGAGGCACTGAAGCTTTCTTT. The variable domain in full, completed from reference TRBV7-9 and TRBJ1-1, reads DTGVSQNPRHKITKRGQNVTFRCDPISEHNRLYWYRQTLGQGPEFLTYFQNEAQLEKSRLLSDRFSAERPKGSFSTLEIQRTEQGDSAMYLCASSPAGGLGGTEAFFGQGTRLTVV.

The chain is built from TRBV4-2 and TRBJ1-1; D might be TRBD1 (5 bases). The CDR3 is 16 amino acids. V gave up 0 bases and J gave up 4 bases, with 15 bases separating them. Germline-derived CDR1 and CDR2 are LGHNA and YNFKEQ. CDR3 amino acids: CASSQDGGGVGTEAFF. CDR3 coding DNA: TGTGCCAGCAGCCAAGATGGTGGAGGGGTGGGCACTGAAGCTTTCTTT.

This clone was seen once. This chain joins TRBV5-4 and TRBJ2-5, with D possibly TRBD2 on 6 matching bases. Germline V gene data show CDR1 as SGHNT and CDR2 as YYREEE (reference sequence). V lost 0 bases, J lost 0 bases, and 9 bases lay in between. The CDR3 extends over 15 amino acids. The CDR3, as DNA: TGTGCCAGCAGCTTGGCCGGGGGAAACCAAGAGACCCAGTACTTC. It codes for CASSLAGGNQETQYF. Combining the CDR3 with reference TRBV5-4 and TRBJ2-5 gives the whole variable domain ETGVTQSPTHLIKTRGQQVTLRCSSQSGHNTVSWYQQALGQGPQFIFQYYREEENGRGNFPPRFSGLQFPNYSSELNVNALELDDSALYLCASSLAGGNQETQYFGPGTRLLVL.

This clone came up once. The chain joins TRBV11-2 to TRBJ1-2; tentative D call: TRBD1 (6 bases). The CDR3 contains 13 residues. V was trimmed by 2 bases and J by 4 bases, leaving 8 bases between them. The germline V gene encodes CDR1 SGHAT and CDR2 FQNNGV. CDR3 coding DNA: TGTGCCAGCAGCTTAAGGGGGATCTATGGCTACACCTTC. This translates into CASSLRGIYGYTF.

The count of this clone is one. The rearrangement joins TRBV7-8 to TRBJ1-1, with D perhaps matching TRBD1 (6 bases). CDR1 is SGHVS, CDR2 FQNEAQ, per germline. The CDR3 runs 14 residues. The ends were cut back, 5 bases at V and 1 base at J, with 11 bases in the middle. The CDR3 spells CASSPRGQNTEAFF. The CDR3 DNA reads as TGTGCCAGCAGCCCGCGGGGGCAGAACACTGAAGCTTTCTTT.

This clone has a single count. The chain has TRBV7-2 and TRBJ2-1; no definite D call. This CDR3 comprises 14 residues. The germline V gene encodes CDR1 SGHTA and CDR2 FQGNSA. The V and J ends lost 1 base and 3 bases respectively, with 7 bases between them. In DNA, the CDR3 is TGTGCCAGCAGCTTAGATCTGGTCTACAATGAGCAGTTCTTC. Translation gives CASSLDLVYNEQFF.

The rearrangement uses TRBV14 and TRBJ2-3, with 12 bases fitting TRBD2. Germline assignment: CDR1 SGHDN and CDR2 FVKESK. Trimming at V came to 4 bases and at J to 2 bases, leaving 10 bases not matched to a gene. This CDR3 is 18 amino acids long. The CDR3 loop is CASSPSSGRAHNTDTQYF. CDR3 in DNA: TGTGCCAGCAGCCCATCTAGCGGGAGGGCCCACAACACAGATACGCAGTATTTT.

V usage is TRBV5-4 and J usage is TRBJ2-3, with TRBD2 identical over 10 bases. Per germline, CDR1 SGHNT and CDR2 YYREEE (reference sequence). Germline trimming cut 3 bases from V and 4 bases from J; bases unmatched to any gene: 5. The CDR3 is made up of 15 amino acids. The CDR3 loop is CASSSSGSWADTQYF. The CDR3 DNA sequence: TGTGCCAGCAGCTCTAGCGGGAGTTGGGCAGATACGCAGTATTTT.

This clone was counted a single time. The chain recombines TRBV30 with TRBJ1-4; 9 nucleotides match TRBD1. V shed 3 bases and J 5 bases; nucleotides not matched to a gene: 7. This CDR3 is 15 amino acids long. Germline V gene lookup returns CDR1 GTSNPN and CDR2 SVGIG (reference sequence). DNA of the CDR3: TGTGCCTGGAGCACTCGGACAGGGGAGAATGAAAAACTGTTTTTT. Protein sequence: CAWSTRTGENEKLFF.

V and J are TRBV28 and TRBJ1-6; unclear D gene. From germline, CDR1 is MDHEN and CDR2 SYDVKM. V dropped 7 bases and J dropped 8 bases, with 18 bases sitting between them. The CDR3 consists of 15 residues. Here the CDR3 reads CASTFSSGFDSPLHF. The CDR3 DNA follows: TGTGCCAGCACTTTCTCTAGCGGGTTCGATTCACCCCTCCACTTT.

The genes are TRBV4-3 and TRBJ2-3, with D possibly being TRBD1 (6 bases). The CDR3 runs 18 residues. The germline V gene has CDR1 LGHNA and CDR2 YSLEER. The V gene lost 0 bases and the J gene lost 4 bases, with 20 bases spanning the gap. The CDR3 reads CASSQEVARQDRADTQYF. Written as DNA, the CDR3 is TGCGCCAGCAGCCAAGAGGTGGCTAGACAGGATCGAGCAGATACGCAGTATTTT.

The chain combines TRBV28 with TRBJ1-2; TRBD1 matches at 7 bases. The CDR3 length is 14 residues. V shed 1 base, J shed 8 bases, and the junction held 7 bases outside the gene matches. Germline V lookup: CDR1 MDHEN, CDR2 SYDVKM. CDR3 residues: CASSLFRDSSGYTF. The CDR3, as DNA: TGTGCCAGCAGTTTATTTCGGGACAGTAGCGGCTACACCTTC.

J is TRBJ2-1 and V is TRBV6-5; D is unresolved. The CDR3 runs 15 residues. V was clipped by 0 bases and J by 0 bases, with 6 bases between them. Germline V gene data show CDR1 as MNHEY and CDR2 as SVGAGI. The CDR3 DNA sequence: TGTGCCAGCAGTTACTCGATCAGCTCCTACAATGAGCAGTTCTTC. Its translation: CASSYSISSYNEQFF.

The chain employs TRBV7-3 and TRBJ2-1; TRBD2 aligns across 7 bases. Germline V gene lookup returns CDR1 SGHTA and CDR2 FQGTGA. CDR3 length: 15 amino acids. V lost 5 bases, J lost 2 bases, and 6 bases stayed unmatched. CDR3: CASSQGLMPYNEQFF. CDR3 nucleotide sequence: TGTGCCAGCAGCCAGGGACTAATGCCCTACAATGAGCAGTTCTTC.

The V and J genes are TRBV4-2 and TRBJ2-4, with TRBD1 as a possible D gene (5 bases). The CDR3 contains 13 residues. Trimming took 6 bases from V and 7 from J, leaving 13 bases between them. CDR1 and CDR2 (germline): LGHNA, YNFKEQ. The CDR3 region is CASSPVGVNIQYF. The CDR3 DNA sequence: TGTGCCAGCAGTCCGGTAGGGGTCAACATTCAGTACTTC.

The genes are TRBV19 and TRBJ2-5; either TRBD1 or TRBD2 may supply D (6 bases each). Germline CDR1 is LNHDA and CDR2 is SQIVND (reference sequence). The CDR3 loop spans 14 amino acids. The V and J ends lost 3 bases and 4 bases respectively, with 12 bases between them. The CDR3 DNA sequence: TGTGCCAGTAGTATTGGGGGGCGGGGAGAGACCCAGTACTTC. It yields the protein CASSIGGRGETQYF.

The chain joins TRBV7-9 to TRBJ2-2; D unclear. CDR1 and CDR2 (germline): SEHNR, FQNEAQ (reference sequence). Trimming stripped 3 bases from V and 0 bases from J, with 5 bases between. The CDR3 spans 14 residues. CDR3 amino acids: CASSLSSNTGELFF. The DNA for the CDR3 is TGTGCCAGCAGCTTGTCATCGAACACCGGGGAGCTGTTTTTT. Based on the CDR3 plus reference TRBV7-9 and TRBJ2-2, the full variable domain is DTGVSQNPRHKITKRGQNVTFRCDPISEHNRLYWYRQTLGQGPEFLTYFQNEAQLEKSRLLSDRFSAERPKGSFSTLEIQRTEQGDSAMYLCASSLSSNTGELFFGEGSRLTVL.

The chain links TRBV30 to TRBJ1-2; 7 positions agree with TRBD1. Germline V gene data show CDR1 as GTSNPN and CDR2 as SVGIG (reference sequence). The CDR3 runs 13 residues. V gave up 2 bases and J gave up 2 bases; unmatched junction bases: 2. The chain's CDR3 is CAWSRQGNYGYTF. The CDR3 bases are TGTGCCTGGAGTAGACAGGGAAACTATGGCTACACCTTC.

The genes are TRBV18 and TRBJ1-6; the D gene is possibly TRBD1 (5 bases). The V gene lost 2 bases and the J gene lost 8 bases, with 13 bases spanning the gap. The V gene's germline CDR1 is KGHSH and CDR2 LQKENI. The CDR3 sequence is 15 residues long. DNA of the CDR3: TGTGCCAGCTCACCATGGCAGGGAGAGGATTCACCCCTCCACTTT. Protein: CASSPWQGEDSPLHF.

The gene calls are TRBV29-1 and TRBJ2-7; D gene unclear. V lost 4 bases, J lost 4 bases, and 8 bases lay in between. This CDR3 spans 11 amino acids. Germline V gene data show CDR1 as SQVTM and CDR2 as ANQGSEA. Written as DNA, the CDR3 is TGCAGCGTTGGAAATGGGTACGAGCAGTACTTC. Translating gives CSVGNGYEQYF.

The chain combines TRBV27 with TRBJ2-1, with 8 bases matching TRBD1. J gave up 2 bases and V 2 bases, and 2 bases lay outside the gene matches. Germline CDR1 reads MNHEY; CDR2 reads SMNVEV (reference sequence). The CDR3 covers 15 residues. CDR3 nucleotide sequence: TGTGCCAGCAGTTTAACAGGGGGAACCTACAATGAGCAGTTCTTC. This encodes CASSLTGGTYNEQFF.

This clone was picked up one time. As DNA, the CDR3 is TGTGCCAGCAGCTGGACAGGCGGTCCCCTCCACTTT. As protein: CASSWTGGPLHF. The rearrangement joins TRBV11-2 to TRBJ1-6; 7 nucleotides match TRBD1. The CDR3 runs to 12 residues. Germline loops: CDR1 SGHAT, CDR2 FQNNGV. V was clipped by 4 bases and J by 13 bases; unmatched bases: 4.

The gene calls are TRBV28 and TRBJ2-2; no clear D. Germline lookup yields CDR1 MDHEN and CDR2 SYDVKM. The CDR3 runs 12 residues. V was shortened by 6 bases and J by 6 bases, with 8 bases between the two germline ends. CDR3 sequence reads: CASSVPSGELFF. CDR3 DNA sequence: TGTGCCAGCAGCGTACCCTCCGGGGAGCTGTTTTTT.